This T cell receptor (beta chain) emerged from a study of T cells in Graves' hyperthyroidism and ophthalmopathy. Study information: Peripheral blood draws took place at initial diagnosis, ahead of any treatment.

Worth noting for this clonotype: The antigen is not known.

Active moderate-to-severe ophthalmopathy, Clinical Activity Score at least 3, NOSPECS at least 4, under 3 months' duration. The diagnostic basis comprised clinical symptoms, serum thyroxine and TRAb, thyroid ultrasound and orbital computed tomography. Findings and limits, study-wide: Blood samples included most of the expanded thyroid clonotypes exceeding 0.001.

This CDR3 is built from 12 residues. V was shortened by 0 bases and J by 10 bases, with 7 bases between the two germline ends. CDR1 and CDR2 (germline): WNHNN, SYGVQD (reference sequence). The source material, RNA transcripts, was used to amplify TCR beta CDR3 regions. Carried out on the TCR CDR3, a first-round RT-PCR used the HTBI primer set. A single record per CDR3 protein comes from TCRdb applying MiXCR to the multiplex PCR reads. The data hold 410,000 or so distinct CDR3 sequences, with over 12% observed a single time. The specimen was blood. The sequence derives from a man younger than 35 with Graves' ophthalmopathy. The genes are TRBV10-1 and TRBJ1-5, with D possibly being TRBD1 (5 bases). The CDR3: CASSESGEPQHF. CDR3 bases: TGCGCCAGCAGTGAGTCAGGGGAACCCCAGCATTTT.